This T cell receptor beta chain emerged from a study of OX40 agonist ivuxolimab in advanced cancers. For the study at large: Age averaged roughly 60 years (range roughly 23 to 79), and roughly 80% were male. Patients achieving partial responses numbered three: one hepatocellular carcinoma case and two cutaneous melanoma cases.

About this clone itself: What it binds is unknown.

Study-level findings and limits: In the 0.1-3.0 mg/kg groups, partial responders showed among the lowest expansion. Also present in some nonresponders was a low level of normalized T-cell clonal expansion.

J was trimmed by 3 bases and V by 0 bases; bases with no gene match: 6. The CDR3 runs 16 residues. Germline CDR1 SGHRS, CDR2 YFSETQ. Assay: immunoSEQ multiplex PCR; the TCRdb copy retains only in-frame clones and omits some. Of some 42,000 clones in the sample, 75% to 90% were seen once. This receptor was taken from an adult with an advanced solid tumor such as melanoma, head and neck, liver or kidney cancer. Sequences were derived from CD4+ or CD8+ T cells sorted from blood, sampled in a trial of the OX40 agonist ivuxolimab. This rearrangement joins TRBV5-1 to TRBJ2-3; 8 bases are a match to TRBD1. CDR3 in amino acids: CASSLGDRGQTDTQYF. The CDR3 DNA follows: TGCGCCAGCAGCTTGGGAGACAGGGGCCAAACAGATACGCAGTATTTT.